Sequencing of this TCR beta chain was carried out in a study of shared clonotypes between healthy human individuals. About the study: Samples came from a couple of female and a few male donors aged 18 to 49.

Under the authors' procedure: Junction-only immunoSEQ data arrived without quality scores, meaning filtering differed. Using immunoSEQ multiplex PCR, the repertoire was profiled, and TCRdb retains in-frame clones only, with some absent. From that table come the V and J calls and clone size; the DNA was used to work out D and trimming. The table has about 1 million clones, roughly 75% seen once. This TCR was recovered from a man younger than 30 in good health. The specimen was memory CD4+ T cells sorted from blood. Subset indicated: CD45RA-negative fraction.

CDR3 sequence: CASSVGMGGEKLFF. The DNA for the CDR3 is TGTGCCAGCAGCGTAGGAATGGGTGGGGAAAAACTGTTTTTT. This sequence joins TRBV9 and TRBJ1-4, with no clear D. The germline gives CDR1 SGDLS, CDR2 YYNGEE. With 0 bases removed from V and 8 bases from J, the gap between germline ends came to 11 bases. The CDR3 covers 14 residues.